These 4 T cell receptor beta chains share one sample of origin, sequenced in a study of cytomegalovirus exposure and HLA in healthy donors. The PCR ran on 60 Vbeta and 13 Jbeta primers. The method was immunoSEQ multiplex PCR; TCRdb's version includes in-frame clones alone and lacks a portion of them. The sample has 150,000 to 200,000 clones; approximately 83% are singletons. Sequencing was performed on PBMCs. These receptors were taken from a male donor in good health and CMV-seronegative.

CDR3 loop: CASRQKAGLGYTF. CDR3 nucleotide sequence: TGTGCCAGCCGACAGAAGGCAGGTTTAGGCTACACCTTC. V usage is TRBV6-6 and J usage is TRBJ1-2; tentatively, D is TRBD1 (5 bases). V was shortened by 8 bases and J by 8 bases, with 18 bases between the two germline ends. The CDR3 is made up of 13 amino acids. CDR1 MNHNY and CDR2 SVGAGI come from the germline V gene (reference sequence).

Of note for this clone: One end of the junction does not line up with germline, which may come from a read error. The chain employs TRBV7-3 and TRBJ1-1; no clear D gene. The CDR3 is 14 residues long. From germline, CDR1 is SGHTA and CDR2 FQGTGA. This CDR3 is CASSLTGEDTEAFF. CDR3 bases: TGTGCCAGCAGCCTAACCGGGGAGGACACTGAAGCTTTCTTT.

With regard to this clone: This same CDR3 is encoded by further DNA sequences in the sample. The rearrangement joins TRBV4-1 to TRBJ1-5, with 9 bases lining up with TRBD1. The length of the CDR3 is 14 residues. The germline V gene encodes CDR1 MGHRA and CDR2 YSYEKL. Trimming cost V 3 bases and J 7 bases; bases outside gene matches: 4. For the CDR3, the DNA is TGCGCCAGCAGCCAGGGACAGGGTGGACAGCCCCAGCATTTT. Its protein is CASSQGQGGQPQHF.

The rearrangement joins TRBV9 to TRBJ2-2, with 11 positions matching TRBD1. The CDR3 covers 16 residues. The germline V gene encodes CDR1 SGDLS and CDR2 YYNGEE. V dropped 4 bases and J dropped 7; count of bases not matched to a gene: 9. CDR3 loop: CASSPRTGGYSGELFF. The CDR3 DNA sequence: TGTGCCAGCAGCCCCCGGACAGGGGGCTATAGCGGGGAGCTGTTTTTT.